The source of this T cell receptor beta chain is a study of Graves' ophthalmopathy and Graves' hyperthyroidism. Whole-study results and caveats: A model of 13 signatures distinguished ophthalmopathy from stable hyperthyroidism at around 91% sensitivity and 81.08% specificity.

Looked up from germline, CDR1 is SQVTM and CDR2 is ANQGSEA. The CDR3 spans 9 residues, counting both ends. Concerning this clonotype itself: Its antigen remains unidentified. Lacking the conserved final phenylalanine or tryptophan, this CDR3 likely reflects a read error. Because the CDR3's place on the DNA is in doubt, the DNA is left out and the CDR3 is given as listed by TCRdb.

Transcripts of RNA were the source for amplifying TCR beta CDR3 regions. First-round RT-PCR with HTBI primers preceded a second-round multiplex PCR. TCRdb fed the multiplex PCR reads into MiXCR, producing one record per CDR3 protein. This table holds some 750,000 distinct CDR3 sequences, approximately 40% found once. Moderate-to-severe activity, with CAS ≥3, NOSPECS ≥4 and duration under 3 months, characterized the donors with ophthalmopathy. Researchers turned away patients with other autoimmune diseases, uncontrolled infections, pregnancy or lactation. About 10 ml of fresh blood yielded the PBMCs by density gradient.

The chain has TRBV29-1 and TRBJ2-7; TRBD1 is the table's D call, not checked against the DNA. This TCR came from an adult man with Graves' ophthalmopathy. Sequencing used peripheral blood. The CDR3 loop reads CSVCTGGCL.